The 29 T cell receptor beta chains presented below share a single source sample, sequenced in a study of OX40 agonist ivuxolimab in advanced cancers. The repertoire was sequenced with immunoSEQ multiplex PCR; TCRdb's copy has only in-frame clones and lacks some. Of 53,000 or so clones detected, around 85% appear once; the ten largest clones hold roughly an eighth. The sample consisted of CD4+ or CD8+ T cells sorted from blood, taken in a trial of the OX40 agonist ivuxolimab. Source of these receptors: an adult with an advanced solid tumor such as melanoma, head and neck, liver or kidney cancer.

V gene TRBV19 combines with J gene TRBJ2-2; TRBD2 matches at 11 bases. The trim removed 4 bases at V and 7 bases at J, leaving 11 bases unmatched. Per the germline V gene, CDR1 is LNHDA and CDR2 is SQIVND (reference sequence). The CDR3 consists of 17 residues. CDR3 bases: TGTGCCAGTAGTACCCGGCTAGCGGGAGGTGCTATCGGGGAGCTGTTTTTT. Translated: CASSTRLAGGAIGELFF.

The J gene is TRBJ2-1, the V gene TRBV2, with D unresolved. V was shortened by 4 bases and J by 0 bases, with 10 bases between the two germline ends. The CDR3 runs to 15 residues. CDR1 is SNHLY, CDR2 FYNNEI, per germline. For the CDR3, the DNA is TGTGCCAGCAGTGTTTTACTGAGCTCCTACAATGAGCAGTTCTTC. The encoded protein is CASSVLLSSYNEQFF.

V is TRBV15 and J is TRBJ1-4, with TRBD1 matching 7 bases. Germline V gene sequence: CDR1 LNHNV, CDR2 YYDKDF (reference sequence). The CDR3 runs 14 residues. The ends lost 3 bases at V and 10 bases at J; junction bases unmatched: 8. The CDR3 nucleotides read TGTGCCACCAGCAGTCCCGGGACAGAAATAAAACTGTTTTTT. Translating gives CATSSPGTEIKLFF.

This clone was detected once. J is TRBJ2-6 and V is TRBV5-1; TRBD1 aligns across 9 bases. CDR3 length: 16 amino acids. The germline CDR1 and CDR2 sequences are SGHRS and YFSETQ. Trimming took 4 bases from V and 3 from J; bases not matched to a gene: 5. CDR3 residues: CASSITGGGGANVLTF. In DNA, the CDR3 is TGCGCCAGCAGCATTACAGGGGGCGGTGGGGCCAACGTCCTGACTTTC.

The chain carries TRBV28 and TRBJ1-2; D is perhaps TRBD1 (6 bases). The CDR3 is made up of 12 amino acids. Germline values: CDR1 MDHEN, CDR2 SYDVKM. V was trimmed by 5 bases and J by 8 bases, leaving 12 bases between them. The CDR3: CASSLGHGGYTF. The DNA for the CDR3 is TGTGCCAGCAGTCTGGGACATGGAGGCTACACCTTC.

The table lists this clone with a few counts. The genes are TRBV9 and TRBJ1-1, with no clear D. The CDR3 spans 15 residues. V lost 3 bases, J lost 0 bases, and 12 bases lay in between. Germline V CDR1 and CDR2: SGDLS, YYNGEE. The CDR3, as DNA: TGTGCCAGCAGCGCCTTAGGCGCTCTGAACACTGAAGCTTTCTTT. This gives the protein CASSALGALNTEAFF.

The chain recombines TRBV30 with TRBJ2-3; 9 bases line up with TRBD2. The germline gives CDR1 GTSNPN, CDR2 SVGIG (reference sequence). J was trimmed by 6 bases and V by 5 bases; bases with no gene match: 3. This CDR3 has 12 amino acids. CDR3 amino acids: CAWASGTDTQYF. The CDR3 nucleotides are TGTGCCTGGGCTAGCGGGACCGATACGCAGTATTTT. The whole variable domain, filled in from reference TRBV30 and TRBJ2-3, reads SQTIHQWPATLVQPVGSPLSLECTVEGTSNPNLYWYRQAAGRGLQLLFYSVGIGQISSEVPQNLSASRPQDRQFILSSKKLLLSDSGFYLCAWASGTDTQYFGPGTRLTVL.

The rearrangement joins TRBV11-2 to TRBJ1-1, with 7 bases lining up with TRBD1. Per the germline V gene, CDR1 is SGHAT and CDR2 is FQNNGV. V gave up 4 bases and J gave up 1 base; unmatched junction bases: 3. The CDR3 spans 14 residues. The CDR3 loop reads CASSSRQGNTEAFF. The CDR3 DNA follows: TGTGCCAGCAGCTCTAGACAGGGGAACACTGAAGCTTTCTTT.

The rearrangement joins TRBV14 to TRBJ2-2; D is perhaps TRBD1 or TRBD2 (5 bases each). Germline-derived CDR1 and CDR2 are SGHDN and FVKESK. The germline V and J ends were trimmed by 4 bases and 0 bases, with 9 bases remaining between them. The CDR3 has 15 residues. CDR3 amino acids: CASSRDGPNTGELFF. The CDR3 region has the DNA TGTGCCAGCAGCCGGGACGGTCCGAACACCGGGGAGCTGTTTTTT.

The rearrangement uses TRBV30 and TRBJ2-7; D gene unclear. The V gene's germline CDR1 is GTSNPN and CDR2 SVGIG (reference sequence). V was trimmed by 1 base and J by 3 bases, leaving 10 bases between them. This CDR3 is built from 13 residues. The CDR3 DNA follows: TGTGCCTGGAGTGGTGGATCAGTCTACGAGCAGTACTTC. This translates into CAWSGGSVYEQYF.

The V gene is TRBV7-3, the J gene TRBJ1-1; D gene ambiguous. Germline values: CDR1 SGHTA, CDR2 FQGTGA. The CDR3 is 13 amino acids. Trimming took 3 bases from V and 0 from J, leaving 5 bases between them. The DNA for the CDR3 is TGTGCCAGCAGCTTCTCCATGAACACTGAAGCTTTCTTT. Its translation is CASSFSMNTEAFF.

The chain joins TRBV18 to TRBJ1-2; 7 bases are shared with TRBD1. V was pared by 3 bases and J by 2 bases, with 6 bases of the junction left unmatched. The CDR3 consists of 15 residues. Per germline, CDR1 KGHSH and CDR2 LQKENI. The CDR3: CASSPTSGQNYGYTF. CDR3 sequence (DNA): TGTGCCAGCTCACCGACGTCGGGACAGAACTATGGCTACACCTTC.

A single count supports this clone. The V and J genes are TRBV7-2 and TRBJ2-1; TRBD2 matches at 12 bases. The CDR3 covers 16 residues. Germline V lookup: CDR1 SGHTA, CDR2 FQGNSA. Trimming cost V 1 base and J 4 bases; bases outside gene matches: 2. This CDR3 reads CASSLGGTSGYNEQFF. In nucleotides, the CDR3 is TGTGCCAGCAGCTTAGGTGGGACTAGCGGGTACAATGAGCAGTTCTTC.

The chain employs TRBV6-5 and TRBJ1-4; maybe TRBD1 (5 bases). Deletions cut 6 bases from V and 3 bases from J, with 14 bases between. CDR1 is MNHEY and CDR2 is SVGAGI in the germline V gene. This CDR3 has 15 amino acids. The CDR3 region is CASRTWGRSNEKLFF. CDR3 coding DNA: TGTGCCAGCAGAACTTGGGGCCGTTCTAATGAAAAACTGTTTTTT.

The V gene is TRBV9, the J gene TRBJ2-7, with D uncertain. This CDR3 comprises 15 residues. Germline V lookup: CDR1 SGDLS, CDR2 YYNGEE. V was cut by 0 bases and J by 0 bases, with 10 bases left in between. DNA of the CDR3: TGTGCCAGCAGCGTAGATGGTACATTCTCCTACGAGCAGTACTTC. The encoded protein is CASSVDGTFSYEQYF.

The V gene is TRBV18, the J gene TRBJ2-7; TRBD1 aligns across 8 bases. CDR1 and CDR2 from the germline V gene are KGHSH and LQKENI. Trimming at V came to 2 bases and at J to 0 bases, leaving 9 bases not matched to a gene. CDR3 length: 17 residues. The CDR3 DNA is TGTGCCAGCTCACCAGGGGACAGGAGCATCAGCTCCTACGAGCAGTACTTC. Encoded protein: CASSPGDRSISSYEQYF. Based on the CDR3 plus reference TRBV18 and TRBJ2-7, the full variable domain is NAGVMQNPRHLVRRRGQEARLRCSPMKGHSHVYWYRQLPEEGLKFMVYLQKENIIDESGMPKERFSAEFPKEGPSILRIQQVVRGDSAAYFCASSPGDRSISSYEQYFGPGTRLTVT.

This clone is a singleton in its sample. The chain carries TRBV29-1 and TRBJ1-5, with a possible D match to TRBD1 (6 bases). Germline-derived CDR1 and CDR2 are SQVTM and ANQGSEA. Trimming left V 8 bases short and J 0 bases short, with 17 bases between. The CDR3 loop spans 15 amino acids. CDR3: CSKTGQLHSNQPQHF. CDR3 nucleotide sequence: TGCAGCAAAACTGGACAGCTTCATAGCAATCAGCCCCAGCATTTT.

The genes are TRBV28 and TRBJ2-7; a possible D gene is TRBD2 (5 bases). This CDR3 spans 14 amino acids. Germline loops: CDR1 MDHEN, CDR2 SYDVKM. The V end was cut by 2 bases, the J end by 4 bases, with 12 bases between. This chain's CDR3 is CASSLPGIRYEQYF. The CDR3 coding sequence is TGTGCCAGCAGTTTACCGGGGATTCGTTACGAGCAGTACTTC.

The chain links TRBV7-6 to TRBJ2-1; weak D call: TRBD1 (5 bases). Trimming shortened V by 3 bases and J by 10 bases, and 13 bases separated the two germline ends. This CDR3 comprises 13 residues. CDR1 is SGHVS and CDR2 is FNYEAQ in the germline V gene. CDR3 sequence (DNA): TGTGCCAGCAGCTTTGTAGGGGCCGACGAGCAGTTCTTC. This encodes CASSFVGADEQFF.

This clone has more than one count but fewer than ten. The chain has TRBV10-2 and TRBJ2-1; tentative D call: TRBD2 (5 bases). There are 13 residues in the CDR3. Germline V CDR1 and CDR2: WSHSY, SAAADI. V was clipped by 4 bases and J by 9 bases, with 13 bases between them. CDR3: CASSGGGLSEQFF. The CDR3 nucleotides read TGCGCCAGCAGTGGCGGAGGTTTGTCTGAGCAGTTCTTC.

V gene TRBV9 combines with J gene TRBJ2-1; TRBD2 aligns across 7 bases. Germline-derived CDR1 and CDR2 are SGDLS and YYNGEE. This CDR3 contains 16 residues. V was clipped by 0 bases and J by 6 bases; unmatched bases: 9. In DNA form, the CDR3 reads TGTGCCAGCAGCGTAGTGGGGTCCGGGACTACCAATGAGCAGTTCTTC. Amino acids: CASSVVGSGTTNEQFF.

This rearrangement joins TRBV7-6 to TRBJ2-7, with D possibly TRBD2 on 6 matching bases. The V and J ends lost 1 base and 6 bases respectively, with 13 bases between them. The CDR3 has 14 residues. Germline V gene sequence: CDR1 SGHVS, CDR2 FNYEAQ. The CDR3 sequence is CASSLVLRGGEQYF. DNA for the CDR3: TGTGCCAGCAGCTTAGTTCTAAGGGGAGGCGAGCAGTACTTC.

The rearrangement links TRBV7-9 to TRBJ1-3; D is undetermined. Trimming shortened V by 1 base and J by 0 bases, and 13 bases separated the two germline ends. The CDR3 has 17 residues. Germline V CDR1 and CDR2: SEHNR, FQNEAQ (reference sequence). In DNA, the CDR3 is TGTGCCAGCAGCTTAGTAGCGGGAACCCGCTCTGGAAACACCATATATTTT. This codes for CASSLVAGTRSGNTIYF.

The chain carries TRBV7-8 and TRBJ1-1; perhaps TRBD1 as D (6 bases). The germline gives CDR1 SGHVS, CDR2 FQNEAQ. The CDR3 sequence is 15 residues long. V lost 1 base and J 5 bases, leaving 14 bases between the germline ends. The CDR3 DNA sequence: TGTGCCAGCAGCTTAGTTCCGGGGGCCGGGACTGAAGCTTTCTTT. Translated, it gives CASSLVPGAGTEAFF.

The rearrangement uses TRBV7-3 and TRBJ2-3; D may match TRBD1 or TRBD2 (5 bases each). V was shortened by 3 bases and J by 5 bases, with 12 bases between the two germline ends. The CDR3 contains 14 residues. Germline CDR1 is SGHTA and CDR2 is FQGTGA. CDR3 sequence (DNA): TGTGCCAGCAGCTTGGGGACGGCTAGAGATACGCAGTATTTT. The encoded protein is CASSLGTARDTQYF.

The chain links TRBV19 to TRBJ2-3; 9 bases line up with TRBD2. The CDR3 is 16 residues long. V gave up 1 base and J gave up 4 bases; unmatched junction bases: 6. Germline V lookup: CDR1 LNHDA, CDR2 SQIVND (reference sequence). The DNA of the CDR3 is TGTGCCAGTAGTATAGGGAGTAGCGGGAGACCAGATACGCAGTATTTT. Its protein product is CASSIGSSGRPDTQYF.

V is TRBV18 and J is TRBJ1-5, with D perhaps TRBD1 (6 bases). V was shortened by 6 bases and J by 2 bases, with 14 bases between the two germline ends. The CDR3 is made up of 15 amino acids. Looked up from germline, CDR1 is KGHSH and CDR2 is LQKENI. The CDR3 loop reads CASSAGGGRNQPQHF. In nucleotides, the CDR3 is TGTGCCAGCTCCGCGGGCGGGGGGCGCAATCAGCCCCAGCATTTT.

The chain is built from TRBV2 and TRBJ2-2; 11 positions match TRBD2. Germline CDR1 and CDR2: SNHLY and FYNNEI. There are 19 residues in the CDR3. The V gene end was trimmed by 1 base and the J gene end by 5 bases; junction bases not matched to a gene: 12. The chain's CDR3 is CASSEGRLAGMTRTGELFF. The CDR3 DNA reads TGTGCCAGCAGTGAAGGAAGACTAGCGGGAATGACACGTACCGGGGAGCTGTTTTTT.

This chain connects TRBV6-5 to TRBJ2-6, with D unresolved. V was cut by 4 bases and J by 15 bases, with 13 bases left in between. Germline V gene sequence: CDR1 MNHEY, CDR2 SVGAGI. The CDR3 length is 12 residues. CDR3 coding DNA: TGTGCCAGCAGTTCCCCGCCGTTATCCCTGACTTTC. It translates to CASSSPPLSLTF.